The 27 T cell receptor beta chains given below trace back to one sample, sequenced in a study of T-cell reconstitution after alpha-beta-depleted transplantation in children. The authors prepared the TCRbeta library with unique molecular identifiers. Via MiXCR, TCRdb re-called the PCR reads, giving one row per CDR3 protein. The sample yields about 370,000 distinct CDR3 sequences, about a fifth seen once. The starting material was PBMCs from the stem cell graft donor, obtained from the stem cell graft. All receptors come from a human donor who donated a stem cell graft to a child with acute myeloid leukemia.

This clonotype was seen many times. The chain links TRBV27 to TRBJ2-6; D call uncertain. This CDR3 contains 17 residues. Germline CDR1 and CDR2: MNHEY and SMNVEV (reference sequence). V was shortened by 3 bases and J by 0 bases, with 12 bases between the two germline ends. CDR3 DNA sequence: TGTGCCAGCAGTTTGGATGGTACTTTCTCTGGGGCCAACGTCCTGACTTTC. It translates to CASSLDGTFSGANVLTF.

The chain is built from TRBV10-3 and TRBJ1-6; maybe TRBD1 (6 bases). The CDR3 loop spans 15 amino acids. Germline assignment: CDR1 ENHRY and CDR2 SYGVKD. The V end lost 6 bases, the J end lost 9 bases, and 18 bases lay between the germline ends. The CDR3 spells CAIRSLPRDTSPLHF. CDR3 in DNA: TGTGCCATCAGATCCCTCCCTAGGGACACTTCACCCCTCCACTTT.

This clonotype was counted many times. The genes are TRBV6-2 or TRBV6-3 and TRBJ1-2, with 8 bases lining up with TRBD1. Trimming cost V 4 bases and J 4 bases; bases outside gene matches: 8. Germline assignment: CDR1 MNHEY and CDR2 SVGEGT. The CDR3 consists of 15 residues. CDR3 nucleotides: TGTGCCAGCAGTTCCAGGACAGGGCAGAGCTATGGCTACACCTTC. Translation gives CASSSRTGQSYGYTF.

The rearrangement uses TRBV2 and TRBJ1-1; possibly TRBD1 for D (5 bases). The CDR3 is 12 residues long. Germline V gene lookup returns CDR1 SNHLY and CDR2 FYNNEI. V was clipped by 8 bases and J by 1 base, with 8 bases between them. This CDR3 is CASGDRNTEAFF. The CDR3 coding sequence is TGTGCCAGCGGCGACAGGAACACTGAAGCTTTCTTT.

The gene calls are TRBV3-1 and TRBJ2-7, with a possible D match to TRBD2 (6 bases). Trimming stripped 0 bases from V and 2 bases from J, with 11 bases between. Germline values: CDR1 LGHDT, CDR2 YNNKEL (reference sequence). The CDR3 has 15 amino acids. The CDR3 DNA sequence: TGTGCCAGCAGCCAAGATAAGCGGGCCGCCTACGAGCAGTACTTC. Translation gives CASSQDKRAAYEQYF.

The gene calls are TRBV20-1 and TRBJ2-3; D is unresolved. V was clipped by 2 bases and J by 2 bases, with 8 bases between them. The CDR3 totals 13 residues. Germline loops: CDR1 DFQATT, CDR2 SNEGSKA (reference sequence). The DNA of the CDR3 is TGCAGTGCTAGAAGGCAGAACACAGATACGCAGTATTTT. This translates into CSARRQNTDTQYF.

The CDR3 spells CASSPGQMSNQPQHF. Written as DNA, the CDR3 is TGTGCCAGCAGTCCCGGACAGATGAGCAATCAGCCCCAGCATTTT. This chain joins TRBV6-5 and TRBJ1-5, with D maybe TRBD1 (6 bases). Germline V lookup: CDR1 MNHEY, CDR2 SVGAGI. CDR3 length equals 15 residues. V dropped 5 bases and J dropped 1 base, with 12 bases sitting between them.

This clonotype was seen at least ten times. The CDR3 spells CSASAGGTEAFF. CDR3 DNA: TGCAGTGCTTCGGCAGGGGGCACTGAAGCTTTCTTT. V is TRBV20-1 and J is TRBJ1-1; 7 bases fit TRBD1. V dropped 5 bases and J dropped 4; count of bases not matched to a gene: 4. The germline CDR1 and CDR2 sequences are DFQATT and SNEGSKA (reference sequence). CDR3 length equals 12 residues.

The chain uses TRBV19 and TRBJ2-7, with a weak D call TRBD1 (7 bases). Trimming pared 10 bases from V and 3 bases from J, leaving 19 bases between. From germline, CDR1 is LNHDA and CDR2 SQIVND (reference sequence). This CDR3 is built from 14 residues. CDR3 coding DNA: TGTGCCACCCAAAGGGGGGCAGGGGGCTACGAGCAGTACTTC. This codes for CATQRGAGGYEQYF.

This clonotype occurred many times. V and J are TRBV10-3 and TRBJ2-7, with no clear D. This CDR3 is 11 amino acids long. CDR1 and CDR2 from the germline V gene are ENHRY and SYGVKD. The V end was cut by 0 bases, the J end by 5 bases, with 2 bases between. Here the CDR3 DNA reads TGTGCCATCAGTGAGTCGCACGAGCAGTACTTC. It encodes CAISESHEQYF.

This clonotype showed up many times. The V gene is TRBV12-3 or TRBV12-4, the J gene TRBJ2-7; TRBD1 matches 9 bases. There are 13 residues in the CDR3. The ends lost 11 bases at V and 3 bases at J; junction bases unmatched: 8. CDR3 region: CAGQRDRDYEQYF. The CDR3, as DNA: TGTGCCGGACAACGGGACAGGGACTACGAGCAGTACTTC.

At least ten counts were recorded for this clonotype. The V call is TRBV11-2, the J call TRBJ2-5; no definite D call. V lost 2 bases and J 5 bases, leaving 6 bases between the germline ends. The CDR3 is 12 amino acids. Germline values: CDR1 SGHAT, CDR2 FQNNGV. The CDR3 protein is CASSLHRETQYF. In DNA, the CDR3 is TGTGCCAGCAGCTTACATAGGGAGACCCAGTACTTC. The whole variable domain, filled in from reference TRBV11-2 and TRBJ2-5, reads EAGVAQSPRYKIIEKRQSVAFWCNPISGHATLYWYQQILGQGPKLLIQFQNNGVVDDSQLPKDRFSAERLKGVDSTLKIQPAKLEDSAVYLCASSLHRETQYFGPGTRLLVL.

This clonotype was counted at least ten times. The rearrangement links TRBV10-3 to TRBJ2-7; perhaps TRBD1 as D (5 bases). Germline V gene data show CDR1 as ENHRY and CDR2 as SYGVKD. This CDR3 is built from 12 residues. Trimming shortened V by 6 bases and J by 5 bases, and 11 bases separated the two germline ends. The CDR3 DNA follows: TGTGCCATCAGCCCCGCACAGGACGAGCAGTACTTC. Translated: CAISPAQDEQYF.

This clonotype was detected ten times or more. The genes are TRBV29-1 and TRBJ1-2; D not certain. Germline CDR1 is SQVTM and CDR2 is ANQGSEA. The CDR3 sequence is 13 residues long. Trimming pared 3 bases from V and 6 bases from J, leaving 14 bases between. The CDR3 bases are TGCAGCGTTGAGGACTCCGGAGGGCATGGCTACACCTTC. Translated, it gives CSVEDSGGHGYTF. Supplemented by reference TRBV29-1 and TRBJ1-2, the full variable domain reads SAVISQKPSRDICQRGTSLTIQCQVDSQVTMMFWYRQQPGQSLTLIATANQGSEATYESGFVIDKFPISRPNLTFSTLTVSNMSPEDSSIYLCSVEDSGGHGYTFGSGTRLTVV.

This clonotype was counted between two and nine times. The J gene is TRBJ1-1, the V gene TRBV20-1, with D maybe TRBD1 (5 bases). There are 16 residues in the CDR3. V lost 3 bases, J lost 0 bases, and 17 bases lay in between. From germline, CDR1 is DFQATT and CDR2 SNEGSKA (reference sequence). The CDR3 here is CSASTWGSKMNTEAFF. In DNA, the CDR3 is TGCAGTGCTAGTACGTGGGGGTCCAAAATGAACACTGAAGCTTTCTTT.

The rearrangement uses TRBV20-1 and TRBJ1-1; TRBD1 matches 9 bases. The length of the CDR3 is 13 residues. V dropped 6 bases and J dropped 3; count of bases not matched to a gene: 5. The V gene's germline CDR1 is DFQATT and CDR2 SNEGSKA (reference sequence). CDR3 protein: CSAQQGADTEAFF. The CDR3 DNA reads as TGCAGTGCCCAACAGGGGGCGGACACTGAAGCTTTCTTT.

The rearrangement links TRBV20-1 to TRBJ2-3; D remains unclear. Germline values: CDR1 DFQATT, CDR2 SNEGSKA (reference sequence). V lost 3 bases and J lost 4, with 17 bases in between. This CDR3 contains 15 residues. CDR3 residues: CSARAGRGSSDTQYF. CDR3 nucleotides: TGCAGTGCTAGGGCCGGACGCGGCTCATCAGATACGCAGTATTTT.

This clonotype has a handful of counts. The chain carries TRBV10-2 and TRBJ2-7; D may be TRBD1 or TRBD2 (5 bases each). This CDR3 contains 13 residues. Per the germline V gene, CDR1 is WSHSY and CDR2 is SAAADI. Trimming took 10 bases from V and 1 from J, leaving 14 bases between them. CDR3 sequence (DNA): TGCGCCACCGCCTTGGGGGAGTCCTACGAGCAGTACTTC. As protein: CATALGESYEQYF.

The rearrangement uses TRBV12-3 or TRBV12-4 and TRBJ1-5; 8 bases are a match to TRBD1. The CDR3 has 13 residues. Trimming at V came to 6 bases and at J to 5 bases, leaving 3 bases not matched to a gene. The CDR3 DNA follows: TGTGCCAGCAGCAGGGGGCGCGATCAGCCCCAGCATTTT. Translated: CASSRGRDQPQHF.

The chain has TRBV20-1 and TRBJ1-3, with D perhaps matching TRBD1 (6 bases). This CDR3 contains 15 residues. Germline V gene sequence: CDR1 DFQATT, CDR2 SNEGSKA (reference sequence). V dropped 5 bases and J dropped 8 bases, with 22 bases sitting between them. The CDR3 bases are TGCAGTGCTTTCCCGCCTGACAGGCCCGGGGACACCATATATTTT. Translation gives CSAFPPDRPGDTIYF.

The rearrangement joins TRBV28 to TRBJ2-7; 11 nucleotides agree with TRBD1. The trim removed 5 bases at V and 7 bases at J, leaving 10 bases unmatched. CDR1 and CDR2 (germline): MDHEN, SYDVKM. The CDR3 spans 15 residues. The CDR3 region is CASSTLQDRGREQYF. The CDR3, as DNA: TGTGCCAGCAGTACTTTACAGGACAGGGGGCGGGAGCAGTACTTC.

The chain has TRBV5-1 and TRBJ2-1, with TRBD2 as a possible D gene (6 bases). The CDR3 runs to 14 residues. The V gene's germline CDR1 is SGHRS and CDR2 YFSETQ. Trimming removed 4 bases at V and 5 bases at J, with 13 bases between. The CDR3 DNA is TGCGCCAGCAGCCCGGTCGCGGGAAACAATGAGCAGTTCTTC. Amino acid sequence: CASSPVAGNNEQFF.

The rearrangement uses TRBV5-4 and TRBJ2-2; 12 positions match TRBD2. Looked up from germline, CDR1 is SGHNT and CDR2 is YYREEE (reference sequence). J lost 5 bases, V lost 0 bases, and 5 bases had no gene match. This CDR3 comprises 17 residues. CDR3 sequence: CASSLGLAGERTGELFF. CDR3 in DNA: TGTGCCAGCAGCTTGGGACTAGCGGGAGAGAGAACCGGGGAGCTGTTTTTT.

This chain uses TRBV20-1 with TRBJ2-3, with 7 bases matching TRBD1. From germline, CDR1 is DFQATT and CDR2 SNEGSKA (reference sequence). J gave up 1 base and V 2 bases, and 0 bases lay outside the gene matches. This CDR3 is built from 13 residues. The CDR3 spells CSARRGRTDTQYF. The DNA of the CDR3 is TGCAGTGCTAGAAGGGGGCGCACAGATACGCAGTATTTT.

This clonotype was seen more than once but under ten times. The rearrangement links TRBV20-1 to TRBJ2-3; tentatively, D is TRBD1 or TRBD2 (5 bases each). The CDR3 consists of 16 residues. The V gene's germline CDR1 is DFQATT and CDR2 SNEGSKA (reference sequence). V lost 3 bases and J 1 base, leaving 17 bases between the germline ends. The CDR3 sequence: CSASFRRRGGTDTQYF. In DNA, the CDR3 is TGCAGTGCTAGTTTCAGGCGAAGAGGGGGCACAGATACGCAGTATTTT.

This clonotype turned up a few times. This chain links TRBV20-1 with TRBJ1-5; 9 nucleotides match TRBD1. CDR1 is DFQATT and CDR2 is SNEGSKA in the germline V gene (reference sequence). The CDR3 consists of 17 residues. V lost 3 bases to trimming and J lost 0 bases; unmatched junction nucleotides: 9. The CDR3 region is CSASSGQGRGSNQPQHF. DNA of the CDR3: TGCAGTGCTAGTAGTGGACAGGGGAGAGGTAGCAATCAGCCCCAGCATTTT.

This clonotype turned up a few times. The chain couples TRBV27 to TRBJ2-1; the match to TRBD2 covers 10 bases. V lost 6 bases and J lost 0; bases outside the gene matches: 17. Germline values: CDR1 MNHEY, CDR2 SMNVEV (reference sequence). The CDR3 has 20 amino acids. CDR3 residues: CASRPLKGLAGVRSYNEQFF. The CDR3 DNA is TGTGCCAGCAGGCCACTCAAAGGGCTAGCGGGAGTCCGCTCCTACAATGAGCAGTTCTTC.